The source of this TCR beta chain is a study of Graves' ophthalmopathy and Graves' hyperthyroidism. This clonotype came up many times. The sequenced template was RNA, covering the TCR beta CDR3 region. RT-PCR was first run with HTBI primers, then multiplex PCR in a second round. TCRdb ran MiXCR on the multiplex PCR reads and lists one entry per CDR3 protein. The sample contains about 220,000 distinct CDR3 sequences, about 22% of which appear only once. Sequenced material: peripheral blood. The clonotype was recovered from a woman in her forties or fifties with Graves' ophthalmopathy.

CDR3 loop: CASSPQTKGRETQYF. The CDR3 nucleotides read TGTGCCAGCAGTCCACAAACGAAGGGGAGAGAGACCCAGTACTTC. V is TRBV28 and J is TRBJ2-5; the D gene could be TRBD1 or TRBD2 (5 bases each). V was pared by 5 bases and J by 4 bases, with 17 bases between. The length of the CDR3 is 15 residues. Germline lookup yields CDR1 MDHEN and CDR2 SYDVKM.